These 19 T cell receptor beta chains were sequenced from one sample in a study of blood T cell repertoires in COVID-19. The table came from immunoSEQ multiplex PCR; TCRdb's copy has only in-frame clones and leaves some out. This table has over 100,000 clones, approximately 85% appearing once. Sequenced sample: peripheral blood. These receptors originate from a man aged 40-49 years with acute or convalescent COVID-19.

The chain carries TRBV10-1 and TRBJ1-3; D remains ambiguous. The CDR3 has 17 residues. Germline V gene data show CDR1 as WNHNN and CDR2 as SYGVQD (reference sequence). Trimming shortened V by 2 bases and J by 0 bases, and 14 bases separated the two germline ends. The CDR3 sequence: CASSESPQPPSGNTIYF. As DNA, the CDR3 is TGCGCCAGCAGTGAGAGTCCACAGCCGCCCTCTGGAAACACCATATATTTT.

V gene TRBV4-1 combines with J gene TRBJ2-1; D uncertain. This CDR3 has 16 residues. CDR1 is MGHRA and CDR2 is YSYEKL in the germline V gene. V was pared by 3 bases and J by 0 bases, with 12 bases between. CDR3: CASSHTAPPSYNEQFF. The CDR3 nucleotides are TGCGCCAGCAGCCACACAGCACCCCCCTCCTACAATGAGCAGTTCTTC.

J is TRBJ2-2 and V is TRBV7-2; D may be TRBD2 (7 bases). V lost 3 bases, J lost 3 bases, and 17 bases lay in between. The CDR3 is 17 amino acids. Germline V lookup: CDR1 SGHTA, CDR2 FQGNSA. Here the CDR3 DNA reads TGTGCCAGCAGCTTTTTCTCACGGGGGGCGGACACCGGGGAGCTGTTTTTT. Residues: CASSFFSRGADTGELFF.

The V and J genes are TRBV6-1 and TRBJ2-4, with 10 bases aligning to TRBD2. CDR1 is MNHNS, CDR2 SASEGT, per germline. V shed 0 bases, J shed 7 bases, and the junction held 12 bases outside the gene matches. The CDR3 has 18 amino acids. CDR3 sequence (DNA): TGTGCCAGCAGTGAAGCGGTGAGCGGGGGGGCCGGTTGGAACATTCAGTACTTC. Its protein product is CASSEAVSGGAGWNIQYF.

This chain uses TRBV2 with TRBJ1-1, with TRBD1 as a possible D gene (5 bases). V lost 11 bases and J 4 bases, leaving 20 bases between the germline ends. This CDR3 is built from 14 residues. The V gene's germline CDR1 is SNHLY and CDR2 FYNNEI. Written as DNA, the CDR3 is TGTGCCTTCCACCGGGGGGGATCCAGCACTGAAGCTTTCTTT. As protein: CAFHRGGSSTEAFF. Combining the CDR3 with reference TRBV2 and TRBJ1-1 gives the whole variable domain EPEVTQTPSHQVTQMGQEVILRCVPISNHLYFYWYRQILGQKVEFLVSFYNNEISEKSEIFDDQFSVERPDGSNFTLKIRSTKLEDSAMYFCAFHRGGSSTEAFFGQGTRLTVV.

This chain joins TRBV4-2 and TRBJ1-2; perhaps TRBD1 as D (6 bases). CDR3 size: 15 residues. With 0 bases removed from V and 2 bases from J, the gap between germline ends came to 10 bases. Germline CDR1 reads LGHNA; CDR2 reads YNFKEQ. The CDR3 coding sequence is TGTGCCAGCAGCCAAGATCGGGGGGGCAACTATGGCTACACCTTC. This gives the protein CASSQDRGGNYGYTF.

This chain connects TRBV19 to TRBJ2-2, with D perhaps matching TRBD2 (5 bases). V was cut by 4 bases and J by 6 bases, with 12 bases left in between. The CDR3 runs 14 residues. CDR1 LNHDA and CDR2 SQIVND come from the germline V gene (reference sequence). DNA of the CDR3: TGTGCCAGTAGTACCCCCCGGCGGGCCGGGGAGCTGTTTTTT. Its translation is CASSTPRRAGELFF.

The chain couples TRBV7-6 to TRBJ2-3; 7 nucleotides agree with TRBD1. CDR1 is SGHVS and CDR2 is FNYEAQ in the germline V gene. After removal of 5 bases from V and 8 bases from J, the junction contained 7 bases not matched to a gene. The length of the CDR3 is 13 residues. The CDR3 DNA sequence: TGTGCCAGCAGCACCGGACAGGTCGGTACGCAGTATTTT. Protein sequence: CASSTGQVGTQYF.

A single count supports this clone. The rearrangement uses TRBV7-2 and TRBJ2-7; D is undetermined. From germline, CDR1 is SGHTA and CDR2 FQGNSA. V was cut by 1 base and J by 2 bases, with 3 bases left in between. The CDR3 sequence is 12 residues long. Here the CDR3 reads CASSLVAYEQYF. The DNA for the CDR3 is TGTGCCAGCAGCTTAGTCGCCTACGAGCAGTACTTC.

The gene calls are TRBV27 and TRBJ1-5; possibly TRBD1 for D (5 bases). This CDR3 has 17 residues. V was pared by 0 bases and J by 3 bases, with 15 bases between. The V gene's germline CDR1 is MNHEY and CDR2 SMNVEV (reference sequence). CDR3: CASSLSSGRGDNQPQHF. CDR3 bases: TGTGCCAGCAGTTTATCTTCGGGGCGGGGTGACAATCAGCCCCAGCATTTT.

This clone appeared a single time. This chain uses TRBV2 with TRBJ1-4; a weak D match, TRBD1 (6 bases). Trimming stripped 6 bases from V and 5 bases from J, with 13 bases between. From germline, CDR1 is SNHLY and CDR2 FYNNEI. The CDR3 runs 14 residues. The CDR3 DNA follows: TGTGCCAGCAGACAGGGAAAATTGAATGAAAAACTGTTTTTT. Its translation is CASRQGKLNEKLFF.

The rearrangement joins TRBV20-1 to TRBJ2-5; TRBD2 matches at 7 bases. Germline loops: CDR1 DFQATT, CDR2 SNEGSKA (reference sequence). J was trimmed by 1 base and V by 3 bases; bases with no gene match: 14. There are 17 residues in the CDR3. The CDR3 region is CSASTPTGGAPQETQYF. CDR3 nucleotide sequence: TGCAGTGCTAGTACCCCGACGGGGGGTGCACCCCAAGAGACCCAGTACTTC.

The chain recombines TRBV2 with TRBJ2-7, with D possibly matching TRBD1 (5 bases). V was cut by 3 bases and J by 7 bases, with 19 bases left in between. Per germline, CDR1 SNHLY and CDR2 FYNNEI. The CDR3 has 15 residues. The CDR3 region is CASSEGPHPMYEQYF. The DNA of the CDR3 is TGTGCCAGCAGTGAGGGGCCGCATCCCATGTATGAGCAGTACTTC.

V is TRBV19 and J is TRBJ2-1; D is possibly TRBD2 (5 bases). The CDR3 loop spans 12 amino acids. Trimming stripped 5 bases from V and 3 bases from J, with 5 bases between. Looked up from germline, CDR1 is LNHDA and CDR2 is SQIVND (reference sequence). The CDR3 bases are TGTGCCAGTAGTGACTACTACAATGAGCAGTTCTTC. It encodes CASSDYYNEQFF.

The V and J genes are TRBV5-1 and TRBJ2-2; TRBD1 agrees at 8 bases. Germline CDR1 reads SGHRS; CDR2 reads YFSETQ. V shed 0 bases and J 0 bases; nucleotides not matched to a gene: 4. This CDR3 has 17 amino acids. The CDR3 bases are TGCGCCAGCAGCTTGGCCAGGGGGCCCGCGAACACCGGGGAGCTGTTTTTT. Protein product: CASSLARGPANTGELFF. Filled out from reference TRBV5-1 and TRBJ2-2, the complete variable domain reads KAGVTQTPRYLIKTRGQQVTLSCSPISGHRSVSWYQQTPGQGLQFLFEYFSETQRNKGNFPGRFSGRQFSNSRSEMNVSTLELGDSALYLCASSLARGPANTGELFFGEGSRLTVL.

The rearrangement links TRBV7-2 to TRBJ2-5; D is unclear. The V and J ends lost 3 bases and 0 bases respectively, with 8 bases between them. Germline V CDR1 and CDR2: SGHTA, FQGNSA. The CDR3 is made up of 14 amino acids. CDR3 DNA sequence: TGTGCCAGCAGCTTTTCTACGTACCAAGAGACCCAGTACTTC. This sequence encodes CASSFSTYQETQYF.

J is TRBJ1-2 and V is TRBV10-3; TRBD1 agrees at 10 bases. V lost 10 bases, J lost 8 bases, and 10 bases stayed unmatched. The CDR3 spans 13 residues. Germline lookup yields CDR1 ENHRY and CDR2 SYGVKD. Here the CDR3 DNA reads TGTGCCACCTCCGGGACAGGGGACCTGGGCTACACCTTC. Protein product: CATSGTGDLGYTF.

This clone turned up a few times. The J gene is TRBJ1-1, the V gene TRBV19; the D is unclear. CDR1 LNHDA and CDR2 SQIVND come from the germline V gene (reference sequence). With 5 bases removed from V and 5 bases from J, the gap between germline ends came to 12 bases. The CDR3 has 13 residues. The CDR3: CASSASQVTEAFF. CDR3 DNA sequence: TGTGCCAGTAGTGCGAGTCAGGTTACTGAAGCTTTCTTT.

The chain is built from TRBV5-1 and TRBJ2-7, with 8 bases fitting TRBD1. Germline V gene data show CDR1 as SGHRS and CDR2 as YFSETQ. The length of the CDR3 is 15 residues. V lost 0 bases and J lost 2; bases outside the gene matches: 4. This CDR3 is CASSLAGTGPYEQYF. The CDR3 coding sequence is TGCGCCAGCAGCTTGGCCGGGACAGGTCCCTACGAGCAGTACTTC. Full variable domain (missing parts from reference TRBV5-1 and TRBJ2-7): KAGVTQTPRYLIKTRGQQVTLSCSPISGHRSVSWYQQTPGQGLQFLFEYFSETQRNKGNFPGRFSGRQFSNSRSEMNVSTLELGDSALYLCASSLAGTGPYEQYFGPGTRLTVT.